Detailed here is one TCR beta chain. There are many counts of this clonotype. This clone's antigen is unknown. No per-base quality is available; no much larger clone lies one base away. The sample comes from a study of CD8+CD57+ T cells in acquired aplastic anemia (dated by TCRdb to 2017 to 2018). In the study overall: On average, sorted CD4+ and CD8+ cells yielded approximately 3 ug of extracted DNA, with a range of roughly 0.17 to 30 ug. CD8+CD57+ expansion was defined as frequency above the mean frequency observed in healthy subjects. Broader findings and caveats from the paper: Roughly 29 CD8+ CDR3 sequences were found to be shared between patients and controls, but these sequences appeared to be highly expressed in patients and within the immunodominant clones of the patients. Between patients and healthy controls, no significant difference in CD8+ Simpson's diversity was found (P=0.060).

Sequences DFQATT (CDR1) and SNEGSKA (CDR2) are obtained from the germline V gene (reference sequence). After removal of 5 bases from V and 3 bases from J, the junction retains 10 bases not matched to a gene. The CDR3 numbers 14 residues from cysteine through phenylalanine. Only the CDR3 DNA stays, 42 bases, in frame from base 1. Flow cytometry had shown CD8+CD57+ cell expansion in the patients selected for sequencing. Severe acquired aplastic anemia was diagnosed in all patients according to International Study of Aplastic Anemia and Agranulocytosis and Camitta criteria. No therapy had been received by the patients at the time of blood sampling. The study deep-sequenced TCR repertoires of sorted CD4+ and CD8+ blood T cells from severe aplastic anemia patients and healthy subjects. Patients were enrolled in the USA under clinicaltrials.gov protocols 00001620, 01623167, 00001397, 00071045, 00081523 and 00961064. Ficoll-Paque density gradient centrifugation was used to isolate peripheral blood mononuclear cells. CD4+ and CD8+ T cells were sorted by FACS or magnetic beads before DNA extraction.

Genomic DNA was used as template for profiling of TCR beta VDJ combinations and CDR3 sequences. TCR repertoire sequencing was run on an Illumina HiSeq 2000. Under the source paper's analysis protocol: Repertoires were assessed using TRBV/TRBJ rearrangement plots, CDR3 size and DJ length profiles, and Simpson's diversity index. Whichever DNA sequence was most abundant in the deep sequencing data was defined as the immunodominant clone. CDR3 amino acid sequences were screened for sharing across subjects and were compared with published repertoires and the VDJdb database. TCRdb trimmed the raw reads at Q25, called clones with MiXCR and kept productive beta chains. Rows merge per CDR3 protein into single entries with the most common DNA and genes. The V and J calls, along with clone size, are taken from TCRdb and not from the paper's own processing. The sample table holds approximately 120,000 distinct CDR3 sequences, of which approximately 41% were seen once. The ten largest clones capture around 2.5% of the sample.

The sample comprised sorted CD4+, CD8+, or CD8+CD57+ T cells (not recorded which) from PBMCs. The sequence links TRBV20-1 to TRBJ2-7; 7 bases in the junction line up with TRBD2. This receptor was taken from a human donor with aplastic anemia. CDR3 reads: CSAVRSGGGYEQYF. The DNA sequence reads TGCAGTGCTGTCAGGTCGGGGGGAGGCTACGAGCAGTACTTC.